This T cell receptor beta chain originates from a study of blood T cell repertoires in COVID-19. Study as a whole: Sites across the United States, Italy and Spain contributed samples from acute and convalescent COVID-19. T cells, B-cell-depleted T cells, or PBMCs supplied cDNA or gDNA.

The length of the CDR3 is 14 residues. Germline V gene data show CDR1 as SGHTS and CDR2 as YDEGEE. The V gene lost 0 bases and the J gene lost 1 base, with 8 bases spanning the gap. As processed by the authors: For nucleated cells, counts were estimated from reference gene primer amplification. Sequencing was performed with immunoSEQ multiplex PCR; in TCRdb, only in-frame clones are kept and a portion is missing. The V and J calls and clone size come from that table; D and trimming were worked out from the DNA. The table includes 200,000 to 250,000 clones, around 88% detected once. The TCR comes from a woman aged 25-40 years who had been exposed to COVID-19. The chain combines TRBV5-8 with TRBJ2-7; D is perhaps TRBD2 (6 bases). Sequencing was done on a sample of PBMCs or T cells enriched from blood (not recorded which). CDR3 loop: CASSLGGESYEQYF. The CDR3 nucleotides are TGTGCCAGCAGCTTGGGCGGGGAGTCCTACGAGCAGTACTTC.